This TCR beta chain was recovered during a study of cytomegalovirus exposure and HLA in healthy donors. Points from the study as a whole: Judged likely to be a sequencing artifact was a cluster of highly shared sequence variants.

Note on this clone: What it recognizes is unknown.

Use of 60 Vbeta and 13 Jbeta primers characterized the PCR. Produced via immunoSEQ multiplex PCR; TCRdb's table is partial and in-frame only. The sample records roughly 80,000 clones, 75% to 80% being singletons. Trimming removed 7 bases at V and 3 bases at J, with 12 bases between. Germline V gives CDR1 LGHNA, CDR2 YSLEER. This CDR3 region has 14 residues. V and J are TRBV4-3 and TRBJ2-2; TRBD2 might be the D (5 bases). The receptor comes from a man between 35 and 55 years old in good health and CMV-seronegative. Sequenced: PBMCs. CDR3 amino acids: CASTPGIDTGELFF. The CDR3 nucleotides read TGCGCCAGCACGCCCGGGATCGACACCGGGGAGCTGTTTTTT.